Listed below are T cell receptor beta chains from one sample, sequenced in a study of blood T cells in healthy people across ages. TCRdb reanalysed the 5' RACE reads using MiXCR and keeps one entry per CDR3 protein. The data show about a million distinct CDR3 sequences, around 54% seen once. The source material was blood. Every receptor here comes from a woman aged 55-75 years in good health. CDR3s include the opening cysteine and the closing phenylalanine or tryptophan. The order of the fields is CDR3 DNA, CDR3 protein, V gene, D gene, J gene, clone size. The D gene is left open where the match is weak. Not every row has a clone size; where given, it reads once, few, many or a size class.

CDR3 DNA: TGTGCCAGCACACAAGGACATAATGACCGTTTCTTGGGTTCACCCCTCCACTTT; CDR3 protein: CASTQGHNDRFLGSPLHF; V gene: TRBV12-3/TRBV12-4; D gene: .; J gene: TRBJ1-6; clone size: few
CDR3 DNA: TGTGCCAGCAGACTAGCGGGAGGTATCGGGGAGCTGTTTTTT; CDR3 protein: CASRLAGGIGELFF; V gene: TRBV3-1; D gene: TRBD2; J gene: TRBJ2-2; clone size: .
CDR3 DNA: TGTGCCAGCAGCTTGGCATTAGCTATAGATACGCAGTATTTT; CDR3 protein: CASSLALAIDTQYF; V gene: TRBV7-8; D gene: .; J gene: TRBJ2-3; clone size: .
CDR3 DNA: TGTGCCAGCAGGCAAACCGGGACTAGGGATTACGAGCAGTACTTC; CDR3 protein: CASRQTGTRDYEQYF; V gene: TRBV12-3/TRBV12-4; D gene: TRBD2; J gene: TRBJ2-7; clone size: .
CDR3 DNA: TGTGCCAGCAGCTTTACAGTTCTCTCCTACGAGCAGTACTTC; CDR3 protein: CASSFTVLSYEQYF; V gene: TRBV6-2/TRBV6-3; D gene: .; J gene: TRBJ2-7; clone size: once
CDR3 DNA: TGTGCCAGCAGTGAACGGCAGGGGCTTGGCAAAAACATTCAGTACTTC; CDR3 protein: CASSERQGLGKNIQYF; V gene: TRBV2; D gene: .; J gene: TRBJ2-4; clone size: few
CDR3 DNA: TGTGCCAGCAGTCCTAGCAGAGGACTAGCAAGCTACGAGCAGTACTTC; CDR3 protein: CASSPSRGLASYEQYF; V gene: TRBV27; D gene: TRBD2; J gene: TRBJ2-7; clone size: .
CDR3 DNA: TGTGCCGGCAGTCCATCTGGGGCCAACGTCCTGACTTTC; CDR3 protein: CAGSPSGANVLTF; V gene: TRBV12-3/TRBV12-4; D gene: .; J gene: TRBJ2-6; clone size: few
CDR3 DNA: TGCAGTGGAGTTCCCCACGGAGCCCACGCTGATACGCAGTATTTT; CDR3 protein: CSGVPHGAHADTQYF; V gene: TRBV20-1; D gene: .; J gene: TRBJ2-3; clone size: .
CDR3 DNA: TGTGCCAGCAGCCCCCGAGGTAGCGGGGGTAGTATCTCCTACGAGCAGTACTTC; CDR3 protein: CASSPRGSGGSISYEQYF; V gene: TRBV7-6; D gene: TRBD2; J gene: TRBJ2-7; clone size: few
CDR3 DNA: TGCAGCGTTTCGGGTGGCAGGAACACTGAAGCTTTCTTT; CDR3 protein: CSVSGGRNTEAFF; V gene: TRBV29-1; D gene: .; J gene: TRBJ1-1; clone size: .
CDR3 DNA: TGTGCCAGCAGCCAATTTAGCGGGAACGAGCAGTACTTC; CDR3 protein: CASSQFSGNEQYF; V gene: TRBV3-1; D gene: TRBD2; J gene: TRBJ2-7; clone size: .
CDR3 DNA: TGCGCCAGCAGCCTGGGGGGGTTTGGACAGGGGGCGTATGGCTACACCTTC; CDR3 protein: CASSLGGFGQGAYGYTF; V gene: TRBV5-1; D gene: TRBD1; J gene: TRBJ1-2; clone size: .
CDR3 DNA: TGTGCCAGCAGTCACTCGGGTAATAGGGCGTCTGGGGCCAACGTCCTGACTTTC; CDR3 protein: CASSHSGNRASGANVLTF; V gene: TRBV12-3/TRBV12-4; D gene: .; J gene: TRBJ2-6; clone size: once
CDR3 DNA: TGCGCCAGCAGCTTCGCCTGGGGATCCTACGAGCAGTACTTC; CDR3 protein: CASSFAWGSYEQYF; V gene: TRBV5-1; D gene: .; J gene: TRBJ2-7; clone size: .
CDR3 DNA: TGTGCCAGCAGGGGACAGGGGACCTACGAGCAGTACTTC; CDR3 protein: CASRGQGTYEQYF; V gene: TRBV2; D gene: TRBD1; J gene: TRBJ2-7; clone size: few
CDR3 DNA: TGTGCCACCAGCTACGAGTGGGGATCCTCTGGAAACACCATATATTTT; CDR3 protein: CATSYEWGSSGNTIYF; V gene: TRBV15; D gene: .; J gene: TRBJ1-3; clone size: .
CDR3 DNA: TGCAGCGTTGAAAAAAACAGGGGGCCCGGGGAGCTGTTTTTT; CDR3 protein: CSVEKNRGPGELFF; V gene: TRBV29-1; D gene: TRBD1; J gene: TRBJ2-2; clone size: .
CDR3 DNA: TGTGCCAGCAGCCTAAGACTAGCGGGAGAGGTGAAGACCCAGTTCTTC; CDR3 protein: CASSLRLAGEVKTQFF; V gene: TRBV4-2; D gene: TRBD2; J gene: TRBJ2-1; clone size: .
CDR3 DNA: TGTGCCAGCAGCTCTCCGGGACTAGCGGGAAGACAAGAGACCCAGTTCTTC; CDR3 protein: CASSSPGLAGRQETQFF; V gene: TRBV3-1; D gene: TRBD2; J gene: TRBJ2-1; clone size: .
CDR3 DNA: TGTGCCAGCAGCCTTAGCGGGAGGGACCCCTACGAGCAGTACTTC; CDR3 protein: CASSLSGRDPYEQYF; V gene: TRBV28; D gene: TRBD2; J gene: TRBJ2-7; clone size: .
CDR3 DNA: TGCGCCAGCAGCGATGGGGCCCAAGAGACCCAGTACTTC; CDR3 protein: CASSDGAQETQYF; V gene: TRBV5-1; D gene: .; J gene: TRBJ2-5; clone size: .
CDR3 DNA: TGTGCCAGCAGCCCCCGATATAAGGTTGGACAGGGATCTTTCTACGAGCAGTACTTC; CDR3 protein: CASSPRYKVGQGSFYEQYF; V gene: TRBV7-2; D gene: TRBD1; J gene: TRBJ2-7; clone size: .
CDR3 DNA: TGTGCCAGCAGCCCGAGCTGGGCCAGGGTCCCCGGTACGCAGTATTTT; CDR3 protein: CASSPSWARVPGTQYF; V gene: TRBV28; D gene: .; J gene: TRBJ2-3; clone size: .
CDR3 DNA: TGTGCCAGCAGTTACTCGGGGGGTCGGGAGACCCAGTACTTC; CDR3 protein: CASSYSGGRETQYF; V gene: TRBV6-5; D gene: .; J gene: TRBJ2-5; clone size: .
CDR3 DNA: TGCGCCAGCAGCCAAGGCGCTAGCGGGAGATCTTGCGAGCAGTACTTC; CDR3 protein: CASSQGASGRSCEQYF; V gene: TRBV4-3; D gene: TRBD2; J gene: TRBJ2-7; clone size: .
CDR3 DNA: TGTGCCAGCAGCAACGCCGGCAGTCAGTGGGGCTATGGCTACACCTTC; CDR3 protein: CASSNAGSQWGYGYTF; V gene: TRBV7-9; D gene: .; J gene: TRBJ1-2; clone size: .
CDR3 DNA: TGTGCCAGCAGCCACCGGGACAGGGGTTGGGCAGATACGCAGTATTTT; CDR3 protein: CASSHRDRGWADTQYF; V gene: TRBV7-9; D gene: TRBD1; J gene: TRBJ2-3; clone size: .